One sample yielded the 27 T cell receptor beta chains listed below, sequenced in a study of glioma-infiltrating T cells. The iRepertoire nested amplicon-rescue multiplex PCR amplified TCR alpha and beta CDR3s from RNA. One entry per CDR3 protein, called by TCRdb with MiXCR from the multiplex PCR reads. The data contain around 43,000 distinct CDR3 sequences, around 20% of them singletons. The sequencing input was glioma tissue, nonneoplastic brain tissue, or PBMCs (not recorded which). Receptors were obtained from a human donor with low-grade glioma or glioblastoma, undergoing nonglioma brain surgery, or in good health (not recorded which).

This clonotype was recorded a few times. A much more abundant neighbour one base away suggests this may be a read error. The chain carries TRBV3-1 and TRBJ2-7, with D perhaps matching TRBD1 (6 bases). The germline V and J ends were trimmed by 8 bases and 3 bases, with 20 bases remaining between them. Germline V CDR1 and CDR2: LGHDT, YNNKEL (reference sequence). The CDR3 spans 15 residues. The CDR3 DNA sequence: TGTGCCAGCCGCCTACAACCGGGACAAGGCTACGAGCAGTACTTC. Translation gives CASRLQPGQGYEQYF.

This clonotype was picked up many times. The genes are TRBV12-3 or TRBV12-4 and TRBJ2-5; TRBD2 is a possible D gene (6 bases). V lost 6 bases and J lost 3, with 11 bases in between. The CDR3 sequence is 13 residues long. CDR3 DNA: TGTGCCAGCAGGATACCGGGAGAAGAGACCCAGTACTTC. Translating gives CASRIPGEETQYF.

The sample holds many counts of this clonotype. The V call is TRBV5-1, the J call TRBJ2-3; 7 nucleotides match TRBD1. V was clipped by 2 bases and J by 3 bases; unmatched bases: 3. Germline CDR1 SGHRS, CDR2 YFSETQ. CDR3 size: 14 residues. CDR3 residues: CASSFDRATDTQYF. The CDR3, as DNA: TGCGCCAGCAGCTTTGACAGGGCGACAGATACGCAGTATTTT.

This clonotype was observed many times. The rearrangement joins TRBV20-1 to TRBJ1-3, with TRBD1 as a possible D gene (5 bases). Trimming stripped 6 bases from V and 0 bases from J, with 12 bases between. This CDR3 has 14 amino acids. Germline-derived CDR1 and CDR2 are DFQATT and SNEGSKA (reference sequence). CDR3 in DNA: TGCAGTGCAAGGGACGGTTTCTCTGGAAACACCATATATTTT. Translating gives CSARDGFSGNTIYF.

This clonotype was seen at least ten times. This rearrangement joins TRBV6-1 to TRBJ1-1; the match to TRBD1 covers 9 bases. The CDR3 contains 13 residues. CDR1 is MNHNS and CDR2 is SASEGT in the germline V gene. V was pared by 6 bases and J by 4 bases, with 3 bases of the junction left unmatched. The CDR3, as DNA: TGTGCCAGCAGAGACAGGGGGTTCACTGAAGCTTTCTTT. It specifies CASRDRGFTEAFF.

A word on this clonotype: The junction departs from germline at one end; a sequencing error may be responsible. This chain joins TRBV12-3 or TRBV12-4 and TRBJ1-1; a possible D gene is TRBD1 (5 bases). The CDR3 has 12 amino acids. The CDR3 nucleotides are TGTGCCAGCGGTTTCCGGGGCTTTGAAGCTTTCTTT. Protein: CASGFRGFEAFF.

This clonotype was counted ten times or more. The V gene is TRBV6-2 or TRBV6-3, the J gene TRBJ1-3; possibly TRBD1 for D (6 bases). Germline loops: CDR1 MNHEY, CDR2 SVGEGT. Trimming stripped 0 bases from V and 2 bases from J, with 8 bases between. The CDR3 runs 15 residues. The CDR3 DNA follows: TGTGCCAGCAGTTACTCGGGGGGGCCTGGAAACACCATATATTTT. This translates into CASSYSGGPGNTIYF.

This clonotype turned up a few times. The rearrangement joins TRBV24-1 to TRBJ2-3, with TRBD2 identical over 8 bases. The CDR3 runs 13 residues. V was pared by 7 bases and J by 1 base, with 0 bases of the junction left unmatched. Germline values: CDR1 KGHDR, CDR2 SFDVKD. CDR3 nucleotides: TGTGCCACCAGCGGGAGGGGCACAGATACGCAGTATTTT. This gives the protein CATSGRGTDTQYF.

The sample holds many counts of this clonotype. V usage is TRBV5-4 and J usage is TRBJ1-1, with no clear D. Per the germline V gene, CDR1 is SGHNT and CDR2 is YYREEE (reference sequence). V was cut by 0 bases and J by 8 bases, with 8 bases left in between. This CDR3 has 12 amino acids. The CDR3 DNA reads TGTGCCAGCAGCTTGGGACAAGGCGAAGCTTTCTTT. It codes for CASSLGQGEAFF.

This clonotype has ten or more counts. The junction departs from germline at one end; a sequencing error may be responsible. V is TRBV27 and J is TRBJ2-1; 14 bases agree with TRBD2. From germline, CDR1 is MNHEY and CDR2 SMNVEV (reference sequence). The length of the CDR3 is 16 residues. This chain's CDR3 is CASSPLGTSGSFFLLF. DNA for the CDR3: TGTGCCAGCAGTCCACTAGGGACTAGCGGGAGTTTTTTCCTGCTCTTC.

As concerns this clonotype: A much larger clone differs by one base, so this may be a read error. V usage is TRBV11-1 and J usage is TRBJ2-5; 9 bases line up with TRBD2. Germline V lookup: CDR1 SGHAT, CDR2 FQDESV (reference sequence). This CDR3 spans 17 amino acids. Unmatched junction bases numbered 14, after V lost 5 bases and J lost 4 bases. CDR3 coding DNA: TGTGCCAGCAGCCACGCCTGGACTAGCGAATCGAGAGAGACCCAGTACTTC. Residues: CASSHAWTSESRETQYF.

The sample holds many counts of this clonotype. This sequence joins TRBV3-1 and TRBJ1-2; D is undetermined. The length of the CDR3 is 15 residues. Germline lookup yields CDR1 LGHDT and CDR2 YNNKEL (reference sequence). The V end was cut by 0 bases, the J end by 5 bases, with 13 bases between. This CDR3 reads CASSQDRIVRYGYTF. CDR3 coding DNA: TGTGCCAGCAGCCAAGACAGAATCGTACGATATGGCTACACCTTC.

Comments on this clonotype: Given a much more abundant clone one base away, this may be a read error. The genes are TRBV6-2 or TRBV6-3 and TRBJ2-1, with 12 bases fitting TRBD2. The CDR3 loop spans 14 amino acids. After removal of 7 bases from V and 9 bases from J, the junction contained 7 bases not matched to a gene. Germline V gives CDR1 MNHEY, CDR2 SVGEGT. The CDR3 spells CASITSGRRGEQFF. CDR3 sequence (DNA): TGTGCCAGCATAACTAGCGGGAGGAGAGGTGAGCAGTTCTTC.

At least ten counts were recorded for this clonotype. V and J are TRBV28 and TRBJ1-1; the D is unclear. This CDR3 is 14 amino acids long. With 5 bases removed from V and 2 bases from J, the gap between germline ends came to 12 bases. Germline-derived CDR1 and CDR2 are MDHEN and SYDVKM. CDR3 coding DNA: TGTGCCAGCAGTCCCTTAGCAGTAAACACTGAAGCTTTCTTT. Translation gives CASSPLAVNTEAFF.

The table lists this clonotype with many counts. The chain combines TRBV7-2 with TRBJ1-1; no reliable D call. Germline assignment: CDR1 SGHTA and CDR2 FQGNSA. V lost 6 bases and J lost 4, with 6 bases in between. The CDR3 has 11 residues. CDR3 in DNA: TGTGCCAGCAGGCAAAGCACTGAAGCTTTCTTT. It specifies CASRQSTEAFF.

This clonotype was counted ten times or more. The chain combines TRBV29-1 with TRBJ1-2; unclear D gene. This CDR3 has 11 residues. In germline, CDR1 is SQVTM, CDR2 ANQGSEA. Trimming pared 4 bases from V and 3 bases from J, leaving 6 bases between. CDR3 residues: CSVVIDYGYTF. CDR3 nucleotide sequence: TGCAGCGTTGTGATTGACTATGGCTACACCTTC.

There are a few counts of this clonotype. Written as DNA, the CDR3 is TGTGCCAGTAGTATGGAGGACAAAATCTACTACGAGCAGTACTTC. Translation: CASSMEDKIYYEQYF. The chain recombines TRBV19 with TRBJ2-7; D is perhaps TRBD1 or TRBD2 (5 bases each). The CDR3 covers 15 residues. V lost 3 bases and J lost 3, with 15 bases in between. Looked up from germline, CDR1 is LNHDA and CDR2 is SQIVND (reference sequence).

This clonotype was recorded at least ten times. The chain has TRBV28 and TRBJ2-6, with D perhaps assigned TRBD1 or TRBD2 (5 bases each). The V end was cut by 5 bases, the J end by 0 bases, with 17 bases between. This CDR3 is built from 18 residues. Germline V CDR1 and CDR2: MDHEN, SYDVKM. CDR3: CASSVSGTASSGANVLTF. DNA of the CDR3: TGTGCCAGCAGTGTCTCCGGGACGGCGAGCTCTGGGGCCAACGTCCTGACTTTC.

This clonotype was found many times. This chain connects TRBV19 to TRBJ1-5; no definite D call. This CDR3 is built from 13 residues. CDR1 is LNHDA, CDR2 SQIVND, per germline (reference sequence). V lost 9 bases, J lost 4 bases, and 13 bases lay in between. The CDR3 spells CASNDLINQPQHF. Written as DNA, the CDR3 is TGTGCCAGCAACGACCTCATAAATCAGCCCCAGCATTTT.

The J gene is TRBJ1-1, the V gene TRBV2, with D perhaps matching TRBD1 (5 bases). Germline V gene lookup returns CDR1 SNHLY and CDR2 FYNNEI. This CDR3 spans 19 amino acids. V lost 7 bases to trimming and J lost 1 base, with 28 bases between them. In DNA, the CDR3 is TGTGCCAGCAATAAACCTTTCGCAGGGAAATTTGAGGGGAACACTGAAGCTTTCTTT. It specifies CASNKPFAGKFEGNTEAFF. Drawing the rest from reference TRBV2 and TRBJ1-1, the complete variable domain is EPEVTQTPSHQVTQMGQEVILRCVPISNHLYFYWYRQILGQKVEFLVSFYNNEISEKSEIFDDQFSVERPDGSNFTLKIRSTKLEDSAMYFCASNKPFAGKFEGNTEAFFGQGTRLTVV.

This clonotype has ten or more counts. V usage is TRBV20-1 and J usage is TRBJ1-2; 8 bases agree with TRBD1. Germline-derived CDR1 and CDR2 are DFQATT and SNEGSKA (reference sequence). J lost 0 bases, V lost 3 bases, and 6 bases had no gene match. The CDR3 has 15 residues. This CDR3 reads CSASPRGQSNYGYTF. In nucleotides, the CDR3 is TGCAGTGCTAGCCCCAGGGGGCAGTCTAACTATGGCTACACCTTC.

In its sample, this clonotype is medium-sized. V gene TRBV6-1 combines with J gene TRBJ1-1; 7 nucleotides align to TRBD1. The ends lost 3 bases at V and 8 bases at J; junction bases unmatched: 0. Per germline, CDR1 MNHNS and CDR2 SASEGT. The CDR3 has 11 residues. For the CDR3, the DNA is TGTGCCAGCAGTGAGACAGGGGAAGCTTTCTTT. It codes for CASSETGEAFF.

CDR3 protein: CASSQEWMQGAETQYF. The CDR3 nucleotides read TGCGCCAGCAGCCAAGAGTGGATGCAGGGGGCTGAGACCCAGTACTTC. The genes are TRBV4-1 and TRBJ2-5, with 8 nucleotides matching TRBD1. The germline V gene has CDR1 MGHRA and CDR2 YSYEKL. V gave up 0 bases and J gave up 5 bases; unmatched junction bases: 8. CDR3 size: 16 residues.

Ten or more counts support this clonotype. The genes are TRBV7-9 and TRBJ2-1; 10 positions agree with TRBD1. This CDR3 contains 15 residues. Per the germline V gene, CDR1 is SEHNR and CDR2 is FQNEAQ (reference sequence). J lost 8 bases, V lost 5 bases, and 9 bases had no gene match. The CDR3 reads CASSPTGQGTDEQFF. The CDR3 DNA reads as TGTGCCAGCAGCCCAACGGGACAGGGGACCGATGAGCAGTTCTTC.

The chain employs TRBV14 and TRBJ2-1; D call uncertain. The CDR3 covers 14 residues. V lost 2 bases to trimming and J lost 13 bases, with 18 bases between them. Germline-derived CDR1 and CDR2 are SGHDN and FVKESK. In DNA form, the CDR3 reads TGTGCCAGCAGCCAAAACTTAGACGAAGGACGACAGTTCTTC. Its translation: CASSQNLDEGRQFF.

Details on this clonotype: At one end the junction does not follow the germline gene, possibly because of a read error. The J gene is TRBJ2-1, the V gene TRBV18, with 8 bases identical to TRBD1. Germline V gene sequence: CDR1 KGHSH, CDR2 LQKENI. The CDR3 is made up of 16 amino acids. CDR3 amino acids: CVSSPNLGTGNNEQFF. The CDR3 DNA is TGTGTCAGCTCACCAAATCTAGGGACAGGTAACAATGAGCAGTTCTTC.

The sample holds many counts of this clonotype. The chain joins TRBV28 to TRBJ2-3; D unclear. Deletions cut 2 bases from V and 6 bases from J, with 3 bases between. Germline CDR1 MDHEN, CDR2 SYDVKM. There are 11 residues in the CDR3. CDR3 amino acids: CASSLTDTQYF. DNA for the CDR3: TGTGCCAGCAGTTTAACGGATACGCAGTATTTT.